This T cell receptor (beta chain) was identified in a study of blood T cell repertoires in COVID-19. Overall study context: Both acute and convalescent COVID-19 samples were obtained from the United States, Italy and Spain. T cells, B-cell-depleted T cells, or PBMCs supplied cDNA or gDNA.

In the authors' workflow: By means of reference gene primer amplification, nucleated cell counts were estimated. Clones were read by immunoSEQ multiplex PCR, and TCRdb kept only the in-frame ones, dropping some. V and J calls and clone size are given by that table; D and trimming were obtained from the DNA. The sample yields about 310,000 clones, roughly 86% seen once. This clonotype originated in a woman between 45 and 65 years old who had recovered from COVID-19. Sequenced input: peripheral blood.

CDR3 residues: CASSQGAGGVNEQFF. The CDR3 nucleotides read TGCGCCAGCAGCCAAGGAGCGGGAGGGGTCAATGAGCAGTTCTTC. This sequence joins TRBV4-1 and TRBJ2-1; 10 positions match TRBD2. The CDR3 has 15 residues. Germline V gene lookup returns CDR1 MGHRA and CDR2 YSYEKL. The V gene end was trimmed by 1 base and the J gene end by 6 bases; junction bases not matched to a gene: 3.